This T cell receptor (beta chain) was retrieved from a study of CD8+CD57+ T cells in acquired aplastic anemia. Study context: Roughly 3 ug was the average amount of DNA from sorted CD4+ and CD8+ cells.

Whoever was chosen for sequencing had shown CD8+CD57+ cell expansion by flow cytometry. Germline lookup yields CDR1 MNHEY and CDR2 SVGEGT. V was shortened by 8 bases and J by 7 bases, with 17 bases between the two germline ends. This CDR3 has 13 amino acids. TCR beta VDJ and CDR3 profiles were obtained from a genomic DNA template. A single record per CDR3 protein comes from TCRdb applying MiXCR to the reads. Here the sample spans some 170,000 distinct CDR3 sequences, 45% to 55% being singletons. The sequenced sample consisted of sorted CD4+, CD8+, or CD8+CD57+ T cells (not recorded which) from PBMCs. This receptor was identified in a human donor with aplastic anemia. The rearrangement uses TRBV6-2 or TRBV6-3 and TRBJ1-1, with D maybe TRBD1 (5 bases). The CDR3 region has the DNA TGTGCCAGCTGGGGCAGGGCTCCCTTTGAAGCTTTCTTT. Translated: CASWGRAPFEAFF.